Each of the 8 T cell receptor beta chains below was sequenced from the same sample in a study of blood T cell repertoires in COVID-19. Clones were sequenced by immunoSEQ multiplex PCR, and TCRdb holds only the in-frame ones, with some missing. The sample consists of 60,000 to 85,000 clones, about 74% of them appearing once. Sequencing was performed on peripheral blood. All receptors derive from a human donor with acute or convalescent COVID-19. The donor label of this sample is uncertain.

The chain uses TRBV3-1 (or the pseudogene TRBV3-2) and TRBJ2-5, with 8 bases identical to TRBD1. Germline V gene sequence: CDR1 LGHDT, CDR2 YNNKEL (reference sequence). The CDR3 spans 16 residues. Trimming at V came to 4 bases and at J to 5 bases, leaving 12 bases not matched to a gene. The CDR3, as DNA: TGTGCCAGCAGCCCCCCCGACAGGGGTCGAGGGGAGACCCAGTACTTC. Encoded protein: CASSPPDRGRGETQYF.

The V call is TRBV5-1, the J call TRBJ2-2, with a tentative D call TRBD1 (5 bases). The V gene lost 4 bases and the J gene lost 0 bases, with 13 bases spanning the gap. Germline CDR1 SGHRS, CDR2 YFSETQ. This CDR3 has 16 residues. This CDR3 reads CASSPGHTANTGELFF. CDR3 coding DNA: TGCGCCAGCAGCCCTGGACATACTGCGAACACCGGGGAGCTGTTTTTT.

V gene TRBV30 combines with J gene TRBJ1-4; TRBD1 agrees at 8 bases. This CDR3 is built from 13 residues. Germline CDR1 and CDR2: GTSNPN and SVGIG (reference sequence). Unmatched junction bases numbered 6, after V lost 4 bases and J lost 8 bases. The CDR3 nucleotides are TGTGCCTGGACTAGGACAGGGATCGAAAAACTGTTTTTT. This codes for CAWTRTGIEKLFF.

The CDR3 DNA reads TGCGCCAGCAGCCCCATGGCAGTTAATGAAAAACTGTTTTTT. Its protein is CASSPMAVNEKLFF. The chain carries TRBV4-1 and TRBJ1-4; D is unclear. The CDR3 covers 14 residues. V lost 4 bases and J lost 4, with 10 bases in between. CDR1 MGHRA and CDR2 YSYEKL come from the germline V gene.

This rearrangement joins TRBV29-1 to TRBJ2-7; 12 bases match TRBD2. Trimming cost V 5 bases and J 5 bases; bases outside gene matches: 19. The CDR3 contains 18 residues. The V gene's germline CDR1 is SQVTM and CDR2 ANQGSEA. CDR3 DNA sequence: TGCAGCGTTTCGGATCGGAGGGGGGGACTAGCGGGTCACCACGAGCAGTACTTC. Encoded protein: CSVSDRRGGLAGHHEQYF.

The J gene is TRBJ1-4, the V gene TRBV7-2; D gene uncertain. Germline V lookup: CDR1 SGHTA, CDR2 FQGNSA. V gave up 6 bases and J gave up 9 bases, with 17 bases separating them. The CDR3 length is 14 residues. The CDR3 DNA follows: TGTGCCAGCAGACCAGGAACGGAGGCCCAAAAACTGTTTTTT. It codes for CASRPGTEAQKLFF.

The chain links TRBV6-4 to TRBJ1-6, with TRBD1 identical over 8 bases. Germline values: CDR1 MRHNA, CDR2 SNTAGT. Trimming cost V 0 bases and J 10 bases; bases outside gene matches: 5. CDR3 size: 15 residues. CDR3: CASSDSGQGGSPLHF. CDR3 in DNA: TGTGCCAGCAGTGACTCAGGACAGGGTGGATCACCCCTCCACTTT.

This clone was observed a handful of times. This chain uses TRBV5-4 with TRBJ2-7; 9 bases match TRBD2. The V segment lost 9 bases and the J segment 4 bases; nucleotides outside the gene matches: 17. Germline values: CDR1 SGHNT, CDR2 YYREEE (reference sequence). The CDR3 is 16 amino acids. In DNA form, the CDR3 reads TGTGCCACCCGACAGCGGCGGGAGGGCAAATCTTACGAGCAGTACTTC. As protein: CATRQRREGKSYEQYF. The entire variable domain, with the rest obtained from reference TRBV5-4 and TRBJ2-7, is as follows: ETGVTQSPTHLIKTRGQQVTLRCSSQSGHNTVSWYQQALGQGPQFIFQYYREEENGRGNFPPRFSGLQFPNYSSELNVNALELDDSALYLCATRQRREGKSYEQYFGPGTRLTVT.